This T cell receptor beta chain was captured by sequencing in a study of regulatory T cells in long-lasting Graves disease. Study conclusions and caveats: When disease was persistent, TRBV28, TRBJ1-2 and TRBJ2-5 were the favored segments. Patients whose Graves' disease persisted exhibited lower TCR diversity than those newly diagnosed.

The CDR3 is 15 amino acids. V gave up 2 bases and J gave up 4 bases; unmatched junction bases: 5. Germline CDR1 and CDR2: SGHTA and FQGNSA. Investigators prepared the TCR beta libraries by applying iRepertoire HTBI primers and Arm-PCR of CDR3 regions. TCRdb re-called the multiplex PCR reads with MiXCR, one entry per CDR3 protein. The table has 350,000 to 500,000 distinct CDR3 sequences, 12% to 15% seen once. Regarding this clonotype: What it binds is not known.

Time point given: newly diagnosed GD, antithyroid drugs for less than 3 months. RNA isolated from PBMCs was used to make the TCR library. These data were also reused for a study on T cells in Graves' hyperthyroidism and ophthalmopathy. That investigation notes: Primed by the HTBI set, a first-round RT-PCR was run on the TCR CDR3. Model predictions of ophthalmopathy came a median about six months before onset.

This TCR was recovered from a woman aged 50 to 60 with Graves disease. This chain links TRBV7-2 with TRBJ2-7; TRBD1 agrees at 10 bases. The specimen was peripheral blood mononuclear cells (PBMCs), collected at new diagnosis, from a patient treated with antithyroid drugs. The CDR3 DNA reads TGTGCCAGCAGCTTAATAGGACAGGGGGGATACGAGCAGTACTTC. Encoded protein: CASSLIGQGGYEQYF.